The present entry profiles one T cell receptor beta chain with its context. This CDR3 has 14 amino acids. TCRdb fed the RT-PCR reads into MiXCR, producing one record per CDR3 protein. Counted here are approximately 720,000 distinct CDR3 sequences, 13% to 15% occurring once; the ten biggest clones make up 3.6%. The TCR comes from a female donor in good health, serving as a healthy control. The chain recombines TRBV21-1 with TRBJ2-7; no check of the table's D call, TRBD1, against the DNA was made. TRBV21-1 is recorded as a pseudogene. Sample: memory CD4+ T cells from blood. CDR3 sequence reads: CASFATPGGHEQYF. The CDR3 coding sequence is TGTGCCAGCTTCGCGACTCCAGGGGGTCACGAGCAGTACTTC.